The 19 T cell receptor beta chains given below trace back to one sample, sequenced in a study of tumor-infiltrating lymphocytes in primary liver carcinoma. Joint extraction of RNA and DNA used roughly 17-32 mg of bulk tissue that was unsorted. The input was about 490 ng total RNA; TCR beta cDNA was made from it with a constant-region primer. Construction of TCR beta libraries relied on three successive nested multiplex PCR rounds employing slightly modified ARM-PCR. Amplification in the first two PCR rounds was performed using TRBV1-TRBV30 forward primers and a C-beta reverse primer for 10 cycles each. TCRdb called the multiplex PCR reads again in MiXCR, with one record for every CDR3 protein. The sample lists around 60,000 distinct CDR3 sequences, about 71% occurring once. Sequencing was done on a sample of liver tumor tissue from sampling region 4. Subset meaning: tumor region T4, right-lateral pole. The receptors were sampled from a middle-aged man with primary liver carcinoma and hepatitis B virus infection.

As to this clonotype: One end of the junction varies from germline; a read error may be responsible. V and J are TRBV5-5 and TRBJ2-5; D is ambiguous. CDR3 length equals 15 residues. Looked up from germline, CDR1 is SGHKS and CDR2 is YYEKEE (reference sequence). The CDR3: CTRSLAGQRWETQYF. CDR3 bases: TGTACCAGGAGCTTGGCCGGGCAGCGATGGGAGACCCAGTACTTC.

The chain links TRBV20-1 to TRBJ2-3; TRBD2 aligns across 7 bases. V was pared by 3 bases and J by 8 bases, with 11 bases of the junction left unmatched. Germline CDR1 DFQATT, CDR2 SNEGSKA (reference sequence). The CDR3 consists of 14 residues. CDR3 DNA sequence: TGCAGTGCTAGGGTCCACCGGGAGGTGGTTACGCAGTATTTT. It translates to CSARVHREVVTQYF.

A note on this clonotype: A much larger clone differs by one base, so this may be a read error. No conserved phenylalanine or tryptophan ends this CDR3, so it is likely a read error. The rearrangement joins TRBV5-1 to TRBJ2-7, with D hard to call. The germline V gene has CDR1 SGHRS and CDR2 YFSETQ. V lost 3 bases, J lost 5 bases, and 12 bases lay in between. The CDR3 is made up of 13 amino acids. CDR3 bases: TGCGCCAGCAGCTCGACTGTGTCCGACGAGCAGTACCTC. Translation gives CASSSTVSDEQYL.

In regard to this clonotype: This may arise from a read error, as a much more abundant clone is one base away. The conserved phenylalanine or tryptophan normally closing the CDR3 is absent here, so this likely arose from a read error. This rearrangement joins TRBV11-2 to TRBJ2-3; D call uncertain. V lost 3 bases and J lost 0, with 4 bases in between. The CDR3 runs 13 residues. The germline CDR1 and CDR2 sequences are SGHAT and FQNNGV. In DNA, the CDR3 is TGTGCCAGCAGCTTCCATAGCACAGATACGCAGTATTCT. Protein sequence: CASSFHSTDTQYS.

About this clonotype: Germline and junction disagree at one end, which may indicate a read error. The chain carries TRBV4-3 and TRBJ2-7, with D tentatively TRBD2 (6 bases). Germline V gene lookup returns CDR1 LGHNA and CDR2 YSLEER. The CDR3 totals 15 residues. CDR3 region: CASNQDRETPYKQYF. CDR3 coding DNA: TGCGCCAGCAACCAAGATCGGGAGACTCCCTACAAGCAGTACTTT.

Of note for this clonotype: A read error is possible here, since a much larger clone lies one base away. This chain joins TRBV11-2 and TRBJ1-2; D is ambiguous. The CDR3 is 16 amino acids. The germline gives CDR1 SGHAT, CDR2 FQNNGV. CDR3 coding DNA: TGTGCCAGCAGCTTAGATTCGGTAGTCTATTCTCGAGGCTACGCCTTC. It translates to CASSLDSVVYSRGYAF. The whole variable domain, remainder taken from reference TRBV11-2 and TRBJ1-2, is EAGVAQSPRYKIIEKRQSVAFWCNPISGHATLYWYQQILGQGPKLLIQFQNNGVVDDSQLPKDRFSAERLKGVDSTLKIQPAKLEDSAVYLCASSLDSVVYSRGYAFGSGTRLTVV.

Regarding this clonotype: The junction departs from germline at one end; a sequencing error may be responsible. The chain combines TRBV11-2 with TRBJ2-7; no firm D call. CDR3 size: 14 residues. The germline V gene encodes CDR1 SGHAT and CDR2 FQNNGV. The CDR3 DNA follows: TGCGTCGGCAGCTTAGATCTTGGTGGATGGGAACAGTACTTC. Protein sequence: CVGSLDLGGWEQYF.

Comments on this clonotype: A much bigger clone sits one base away, suggesting this may be a read error. This chain joins TRBV30 and TRBJ2-7, with D possibly being TRBD1 (6 bases). The germline gives CDR1 GTSNPN, CDR2 SVGIG (reference sequence). The CDR3 extends over 13 amino acids. Written as DNA, the CDR3 is TGTGCCCGGAGTGTAAACAGGGCCCACAAGCAGTACTTC. Translation: CARSVNRAHKQYF.

For this clonotype: This may be a read error: a much more frequent sequence differs by one nucleotide. The chain recombines TRBV4-1 with TRBJ1-6; D gene ambiguous. CDR1 and CDR2 from the germline V gene are MGHRA and YSYEKL. The CDR3 is 14 residues long. The CDR3 DNA is TGCGCCAGCAGCCACCCCTGGACGGATTCAGCCCTCCACTTT. This gives the protein CASSHPWTDSALHF.

A word on this clonotype: One end of the junction does not line up with germline, which may come from a read error. The chain uses TRBV11-2 and TRBJ1-4; no reliable D call. Looked up from germline, CDR1 is SGHAT and CDR2 is FQNNGV. The CDR3 totals 15 residues. Here the CDR3 reads CTSSLDEFANEKLFF. CDR3 DNA: TGCACCAGCAGCTTAGACGAGTTCGCTAATGAAAAACTGTTTTTT.

The table lists this clonotype with a count of one. Compared with germline, one end of the junction differs, possibly owing to a read error. This chain links TRBV5-5 with TRBJ2-7; D call uncertain. The CDR3 runs 15 residues. CDR1 and CDR2 from the germline V gene are SGHKS and YYEKEE (reference sequence). The CDR3 sequence: CANSLADLRTYEQYF. CDR3 in DNA: TGTGCCAACAGCTTAGCCGATTTGAGAACCTACGAGCAGTACTTC.

As for this clonotype: One end of the junction varies from germline; a read error may be responsible. The chain has TRBV12-5 and TRBJ2-7, with 12 bases lining up with TRBD2. The CDR3 totals 17 residues. The germline gives CDR1 LGHNT, CDR2 FRNRAP. CDR3 protein: CACRHRLAGAVSYEQYF. CDR3 sequence (DNA): TGTGCTTGTCGGCATAGACTAGCGGGAGCGGTTAGCTACGAGCAGTACTTT.

Points on this clonotype: A junction end diverges from the germline sequence, so it may reflect a read error. The rearrangement uses TRBV12-3 or TRBV12-4 and TRBJ2-7; 8 bases match TRBD2. CDR3 length equals 19 residues. CDR3 protein: CARSFSRVKRERLSYKQYF. CDR3 DNA: TGTGCCCGCAGTTTCTCAAGGGTGAAGCGGGAGCGTTTATCCTACAAGCAGTACTTC.

This sequence joins TRBV4-2 and TRBJ2-6; D is possibly TRBD1 (6 bases). The V gene lost 0 bases and the J gene lost 17 bases, with 23 bases spanning the gap. Germline V gives CDR1 LGHNA, CDR2 YNFKEQ. There are 16 residues in the CDR3. CDR3 sequence (DNA): TGTGCCAGCAGCCAAGATGGACAGTCTGGGGCCAATGTCATGACTTTC. Translating it yields CASSQDGQSGANVMTF.

Worth noting for this clonotype: Germline and junction disagree at one end, which may indicate a read error. The chain has TRBV30 and TRBJ1-1, with D tentatively TRBD1 (5 bases). Germline values: CDR1 GTSNPN, CDR2 SVGIG (reference sequence). CDR3 length: 12 residues. CDR3: CVWDREGTEAFF. The CDR3 coding sequence is TGTGTCTGGGACCGGGAGGGCACTGAAGCTTTCTTT.

In the case of this clonotype: The junction differs from germline at one of its ends, possibly a read error. V gene TRBV6-6 combines with J gene TRBJ1-5, with TRBD1 matching 8 bases. This CDR3 has 17 amino acids. In germline, CDR1 is MNHNY, CDR2 SVGAGI (reference sequence). CDR3: CASAATGAGGSNQPQRF. For the CDR3, the DNA is TGTGCCAGCGCCGCGACAGGGGCCGGAGGTAGCAATCAGCCCCAGCGTTTT.

With respect to this clonotype: A much larger clonotype is one base distant, so this may be a read error. The gene calls are TRBV5-1 and TRBJ2-7; 9 positions agree with TRBD1. Unmatched junction bases numbered 8, after V lost 3 bases and J lost 7 bases. The CDR3 is 14 amino acids. Germline CDR1 reads SGHRS; CDR2 reads YFSETQ. CDR3 loop: CASSWDRVVREQYF. CDR3 DNA sequence: TGCGCCAGCAGCTGGGACAGGGTGGTCCGAGAGCAGTACTTC.

The chain couples TRBV6-2 or TRBV6-3 to TRBJ2-7, with no clear D. Germline CDR1 is MNHEY and CDR2 is SVGEGT. Trimming took 7 bases from V and 0 from J, leaving 10 bases between them. CDR3 size: 13 residues. The DNA of the CDR3 is TGTGCCAGCATGGATAGTGCCTCCTACGAGCAGTACTTC. Translating gives CASMDSASYEQYF.

Comment on this clonotype: This may be a read error: a much more frequent sequence differs by one nucleotide. This chain joins TRBV12-3 or TRBV12-4 and TRBJ1-2; D ambiguous. The CDR3 is 13 amino acids. The CDR3 is CASSRSEAYGCTF. The CDR3, as DNA: TGTGCCAGCAGTCGCAGCGAGGCCTATGGCTGCACCTTC.